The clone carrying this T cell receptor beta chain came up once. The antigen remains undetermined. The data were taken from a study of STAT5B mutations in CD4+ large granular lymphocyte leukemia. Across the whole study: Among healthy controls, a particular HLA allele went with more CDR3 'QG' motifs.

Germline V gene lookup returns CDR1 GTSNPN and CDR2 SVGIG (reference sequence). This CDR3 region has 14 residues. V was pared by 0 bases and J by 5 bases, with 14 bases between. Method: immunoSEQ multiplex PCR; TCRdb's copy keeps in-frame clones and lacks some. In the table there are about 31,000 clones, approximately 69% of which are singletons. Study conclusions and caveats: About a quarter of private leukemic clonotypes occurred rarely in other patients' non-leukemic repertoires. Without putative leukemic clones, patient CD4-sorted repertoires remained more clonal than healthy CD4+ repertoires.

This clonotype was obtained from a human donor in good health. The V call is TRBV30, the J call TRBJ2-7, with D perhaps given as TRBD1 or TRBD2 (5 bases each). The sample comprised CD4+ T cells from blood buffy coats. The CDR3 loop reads CAWSVGLGRDEQYF. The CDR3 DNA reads TGTGCCTGGAGTGTAGGGTTGGGACGGGACGAGCAGTACTTC.